The source of this T cell receptor beta chain is a study of control samples from healthy donors and cancer patients. The method was immunoSEQ multiplex PCR; TCRdb's version includes in-frame clones alone and lacks a portion of them. In the table there are 90,000 to 150,000 clones, 89% of which are singletons. Trimming took off 2 bases at V and 7 bases at J, with 15 bases between the two ends. Per germline, CDR1 KGHSH and CDR2 LQKENI. This CDR3 comprises 14 residues. Sequencing used blood. V is TRBV18 and J is TRBJ2-7; D possibly uses TRBD1 or TRBD2 (5 bases each). The source is a man in his fifties in good health. CDR3 nucleotides: TGTGCCAGCTCACCAACAGACAGTAGCGAAGAGCAGTACTTC. Protein product: CASSPTDSSEEQYF.